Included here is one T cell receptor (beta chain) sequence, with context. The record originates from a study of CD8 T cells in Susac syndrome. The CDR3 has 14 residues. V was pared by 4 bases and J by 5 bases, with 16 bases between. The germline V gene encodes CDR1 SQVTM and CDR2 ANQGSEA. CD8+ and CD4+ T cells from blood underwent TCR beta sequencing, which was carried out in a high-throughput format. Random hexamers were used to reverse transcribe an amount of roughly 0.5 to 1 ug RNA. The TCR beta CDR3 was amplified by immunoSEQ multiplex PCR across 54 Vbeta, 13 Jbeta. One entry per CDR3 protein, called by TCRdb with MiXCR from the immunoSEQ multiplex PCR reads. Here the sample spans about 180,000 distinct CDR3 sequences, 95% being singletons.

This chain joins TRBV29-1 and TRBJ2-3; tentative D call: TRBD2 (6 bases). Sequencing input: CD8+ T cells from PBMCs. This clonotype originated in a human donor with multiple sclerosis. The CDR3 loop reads CSVATVGGGDTQYF. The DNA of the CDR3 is TGCAGCGTTGCAACTGTGGGGGGTGGAGATACGCAGTATTTT.